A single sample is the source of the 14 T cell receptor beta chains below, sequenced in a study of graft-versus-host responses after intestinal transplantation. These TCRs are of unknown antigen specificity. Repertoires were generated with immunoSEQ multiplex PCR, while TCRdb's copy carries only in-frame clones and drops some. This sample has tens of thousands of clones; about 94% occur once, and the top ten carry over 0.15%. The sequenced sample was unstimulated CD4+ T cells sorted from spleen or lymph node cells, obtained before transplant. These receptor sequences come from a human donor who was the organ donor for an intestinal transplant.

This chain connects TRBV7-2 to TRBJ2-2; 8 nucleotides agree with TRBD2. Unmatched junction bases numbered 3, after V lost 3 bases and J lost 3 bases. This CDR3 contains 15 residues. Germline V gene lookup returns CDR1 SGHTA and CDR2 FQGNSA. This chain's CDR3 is CASSFRAGDTGELFF. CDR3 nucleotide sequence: TGTGCCAGCAGCTTCCGAGCGGGGGACACCGGGGAGCTGTTTTTT.

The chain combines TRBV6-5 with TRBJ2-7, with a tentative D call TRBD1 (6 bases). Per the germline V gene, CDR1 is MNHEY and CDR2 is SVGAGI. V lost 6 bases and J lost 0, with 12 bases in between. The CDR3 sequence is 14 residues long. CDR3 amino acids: CASRRTASSYEQYF. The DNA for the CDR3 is TGTGCCAGCAGAAGGACAGCGAGCTCCTACGAGCAGTACTTC.

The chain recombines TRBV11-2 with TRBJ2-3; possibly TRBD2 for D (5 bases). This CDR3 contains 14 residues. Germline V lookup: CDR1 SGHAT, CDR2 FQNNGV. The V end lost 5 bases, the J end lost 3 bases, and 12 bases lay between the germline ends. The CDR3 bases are TGTGCCAGCAGCGACGTTTCGGGAACAGATACGCAGTATTTT. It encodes CASSDVSGTDTQYF.

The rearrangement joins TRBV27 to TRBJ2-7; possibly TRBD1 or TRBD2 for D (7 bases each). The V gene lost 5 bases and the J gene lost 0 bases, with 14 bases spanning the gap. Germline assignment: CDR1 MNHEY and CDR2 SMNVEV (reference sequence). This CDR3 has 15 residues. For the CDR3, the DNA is TGTGCCAGCAGTCGAGAGCGGGACAGCTCCTACGAGCAGTACTTC. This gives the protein CASSRERDSSYEQYF.

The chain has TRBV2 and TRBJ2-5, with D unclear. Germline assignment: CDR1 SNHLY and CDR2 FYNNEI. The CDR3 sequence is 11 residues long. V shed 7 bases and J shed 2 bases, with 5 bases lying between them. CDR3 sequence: CASTGQETQYF. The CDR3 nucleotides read TGTGCCAGCACGGGTCAAGAGACCCAGTACTTC.

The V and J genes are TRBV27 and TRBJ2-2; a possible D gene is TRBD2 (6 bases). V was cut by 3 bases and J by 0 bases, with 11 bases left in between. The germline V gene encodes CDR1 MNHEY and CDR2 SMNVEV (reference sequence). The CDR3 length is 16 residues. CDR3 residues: CASSFGGTANTGELFF. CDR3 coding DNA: TGTGCCAGCAGTTTTGGGGGGACCGCGAACACCGGGGAGCTGTTTTTT.

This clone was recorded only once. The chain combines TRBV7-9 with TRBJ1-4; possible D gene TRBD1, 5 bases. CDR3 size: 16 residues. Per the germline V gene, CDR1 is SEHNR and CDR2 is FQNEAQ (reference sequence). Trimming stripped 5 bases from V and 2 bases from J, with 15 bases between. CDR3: CASSKGTQGTNEKLFF. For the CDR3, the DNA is TGTGCCAGCAGCAAAGGGACCCAAGGCACTAATGAAAAACTGTTTTTT.

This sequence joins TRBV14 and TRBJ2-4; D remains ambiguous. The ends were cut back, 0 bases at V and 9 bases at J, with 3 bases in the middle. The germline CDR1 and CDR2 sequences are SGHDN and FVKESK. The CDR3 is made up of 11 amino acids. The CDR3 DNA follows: TGTGCCAGCAGCCAAGAGGCCATTCAGTACTTC. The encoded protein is CASSQEAIQYF.

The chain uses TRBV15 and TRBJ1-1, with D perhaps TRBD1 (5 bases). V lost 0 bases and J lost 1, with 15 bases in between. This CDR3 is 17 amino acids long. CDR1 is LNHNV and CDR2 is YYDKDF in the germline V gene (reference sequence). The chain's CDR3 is CATSRDWGRGGNTEAFF. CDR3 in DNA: TGTGCCACCAGCAGAGATTGGGGAAGGGGCGGGAACACTGAAGCTTTCTTT.

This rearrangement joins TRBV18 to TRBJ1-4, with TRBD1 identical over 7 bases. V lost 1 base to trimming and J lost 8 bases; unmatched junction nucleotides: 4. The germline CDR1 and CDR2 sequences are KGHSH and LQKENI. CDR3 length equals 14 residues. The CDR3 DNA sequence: TGTGCCAGCTCACCACAGGGGGCTGGGGAAAAACTGTTTTTT. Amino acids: CASSPQGAGEKLFF.

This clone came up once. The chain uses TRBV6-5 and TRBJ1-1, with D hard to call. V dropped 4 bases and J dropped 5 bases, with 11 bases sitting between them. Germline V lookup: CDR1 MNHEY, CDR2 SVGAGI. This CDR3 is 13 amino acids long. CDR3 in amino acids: CASSFLDRTEAFF. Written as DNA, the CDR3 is TGTGCCAGCAGTTTCCTAGATAGGACTGAAGCTTTCTTT.

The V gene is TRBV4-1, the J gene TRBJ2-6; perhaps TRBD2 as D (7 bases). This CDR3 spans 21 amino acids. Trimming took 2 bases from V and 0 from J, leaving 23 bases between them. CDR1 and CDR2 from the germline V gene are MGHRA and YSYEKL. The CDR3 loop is CASSQSLVGGRISSGANVLTF. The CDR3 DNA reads TGCGCCAGCAGCCAAAGTCTTGTCGGGGGGCGGATCAGCTCTGGGGCCAACGTCCTGACTTTC.

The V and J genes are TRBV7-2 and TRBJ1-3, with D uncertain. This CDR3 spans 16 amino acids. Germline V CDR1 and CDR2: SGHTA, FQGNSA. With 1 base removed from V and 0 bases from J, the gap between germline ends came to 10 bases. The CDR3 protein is CASSLVGVYSGNTIYF. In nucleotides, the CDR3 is TGTGCCAGCAGCTTAGTGGGCGTCTACTCTGGAAACACCATATATTTT.

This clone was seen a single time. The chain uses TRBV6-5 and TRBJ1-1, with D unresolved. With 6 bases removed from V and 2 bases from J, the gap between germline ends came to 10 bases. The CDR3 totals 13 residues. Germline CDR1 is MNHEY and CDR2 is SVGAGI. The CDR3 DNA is TGTGCCAGCAGCCTTGGGTTAAACACTGAAGCTTTCTTT. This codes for CASSLGLNTEAFF.